These 13 T cell receptor beta chains were all obtained from the same sample, sequenced in a study of radiotherapy plus CTLA-4 blockade in lung cancer. TCRdb keeps only in-frame clones here, not all; method: immunoSEQ multiplex PCR. The sample has around 90,000 clones, roughly four fifths seen once; the top ten hold approximately 14%. Sequenced here: peripheral blood, sampled from a patient treated with radiotherapy plus ipilimumab. These receptor sequences come from a human donor with non-small cell lung cancer that progressed on radiotherapy plus ipilimumab.

The chain links TRBV18 to TRBJ1-2; D gene uncertain. This CDR3 has 14 amino acids. Trimming took 3 bases from V and 0 from J, leaving 8 bases between them. The germline V gene encodes CDR1 KGHSH and CDR2 LQKENI. The CDR3 sequence: CASSPDGANYGYTF. The CDR3 DNA sequence: TGTGCCAGCTCACCCGATGGGGCTAACTATGGCTACACCTTC.

This clone was recorded once. The chain is built from TRBV19 and TRBJ2-7; D is possibly TRBD2 (5 bases). V dropped 7 bases and J dropped 1 base, with 29 bases sitting between them. The germline V gene has CDR1 LNHDA and CDR2 SQIVND (reference sequence). The CDR3 consists of 19 residues. The CDR3, as DNA: TGTGCCAGTAACCAGTTGCCCGGGCCTCGTTCCCGGGATTCCTACGAGCAGTACTTC. Encoded protein: CASNQLPGPRSRDSYEQYF.

This sequence joins TRBV7-8 and TRBJ2-5, with D perhaps TRBD2 (5 bases). Germline lookup yields CDR1 SGHVS and CDR2 FQNEAQ. The CDR3 has 13 residues. Trimming removed 1 base from V and 5 bases from J, with 8 bases in between. Written as DNA, the CDR3 is TGTGCCAGCAGCTTAGGAGGGTCGGAGACCCAGTACTTC. Translated: CASSLGGSETQYF.

V gene TRBV5-6 combines with J gene TRBJ1-4; D remains ambiguous. V gave up 0 bases and J gave up 5 bases, with 8 bases separating them. Germline lookup yields CDR1 SGHDT and CDR2 YYEEEE. The CDR3 spans 14 residues. The DNA of the CDR3 is TGTGCCAGCAGCTTGGCAAGACCGAATGAAAAACTGTTTTTT. It specifies CASSLARPNEKLFF.

The genes are TRBV5-5 and TRBJ2-7; D is tentatively TRBD1 or TRBD2 (5 bases each). Per the germline V gene, CDR1 is SGHKS and CDR2 is YYEKEE (reference sequence). Trimming took 4 bases from V and 3 from J, leaving 14 bases between them. This CDR3 spans 14 amino acids. This CDR3 reads CASSGGWGIYEQYF. CDR3 sequence (DNA): TGTGCCAGCAGCGGGGGTTGGGGCATCTACGAGCAGTACTTC.

V is TRBV9 and J is TRBJ2-1; TRBD1 matches at 7 bases. Germline V lookup: CDR1 SGDLS, CDR2 YYNGEE. The CDR3 runs 15 residues. The V gene end was trimmed by 3 bases and the J gene end by 3 bases; junction bases not matched to a gene: 6. As DNA, the CDR3 is TGTGCCAGCAGCGGACAGGGAATTATCTACAATGAGCAGTTCTTC. Protein sequence: CASSGQGIIYNEQFF. Variable domain in full (rest from reference TRBV9 and TRBJ2-1): DSGVTQTPKHLITATGQRVTLRCSPRSGDLSVYWYQQSLDQGLQFLIQYYNGEERAKGNILERFSAQQFPDLHSELNLSSLELGDSALYFCASSGQGIIYNEQFFGPGTRLTVL.

This clone showed up just once. The chain joins TRBV6-5 to TRBJ2-7; TRBD1 aligns across 7 bases. The germline V gene encodes CDR1 MNHEY and CDR2 SVGAGI. The CDR3 contains 13 residues. The V gene end was trimmed by 4 bases and the J gene end by 2 bases; junction bases not matched to a gene: 2. In DNA form, the CDR3 reads TGTGCCAGCAGTTTCGACAGGGCCTACGAGCAGTACTTC. Translated: CASSFDRAYEQYF.

The count of this clone is one. The chain joins TRBV7-8 to TRBJ2-7, with D hard to call. Germline CDR1 SGHVS, CDR2 FQNEAQ. The CDR3 runs to 15 residues. The ends were cut back, 5 bases at V and 4 bases at J, with 18 bases in the middle. CDR3 in amino acids: CASSPTQTQSYEQYF. CDR3 sequence (DNA): TGTGCCAGCAGCCCAACACAGACACAGAGTTACGAGCAGTACTTC.

The chain couples TRBV2 to TRBJ2-7, with a tentative D call TRBD2 (6 bases). Germline V lookup: CDR1 SNHLY, CDR2 FYNNEI. Between the trimmed V and J ends, which lost 7 bases and 4 bases, there was a span of 32 bases. This CDR3 spans 19 amino acids. The CDR3 DNA sequence: TGTGCCAGCAATTGCGGGACCACCACTCCTCTGCTGGGTGTTTACGAGCAGTACTTC. Translating gives CASNCGTTTPLLGVYEQYF. The whole variable domain, remainder taken from reference TRBV2 and TRBJ2-7, is EPEVTQTPSHQVTQMGQEVILRCVPISNHLYFYWYRQILGQKVEFLVSFYNNEISEKSEIFDDQFSVERPDGSNFTLKIRSTKLEDSAMYFCASNCGTTTPLLGVYEQYFGPGTRLTVT.

J is TRBJ2-7 and V is TRBV7-3; no clear D gene. The length of the CDR3 is 13 residues. CDR1 and CDR2 from the germline V gene are SGHTA and FQGTGA. Trimming removed 2 bases at V and 0 bases at J, with 5 bases between. CDR3 coding DNA: TGTGCCAGCAGCTTAGACCACTCCTACGAGCAGTACTTC. Protein sequence: CASSLDHSYEQYF.

The V and J genes are TRBV19 and TRBJ1-2; D uncertain. The CDR3 extends over 8 amino acids. From germline, CDR1 is LNHDA and CDR2 SQIVND (reference sequence). V shed 11 bases and J shed 8 bases, with 6 bases lying between them. The CDR3 DNA follows: TGTGCCTACAGCGGCTACACCTTC. It specifies CAYSGYTF.

The chain is built from TRBV18 and TRBJ1-5, with D perhaps TRBD1 (5 bases). CDR3 length: 14 residues. Looked up from germline, CDR1 is KGHSH and CDR2 is LQKENI. V was trimmed by 6 bases and J by 3 bases, leaving 12 bases between them. CDR3: CASSGQGFNQPQHF. The CDR3 nucleotides read TGTGCCAGCTCTGGGCAGGGTTTCAATCAGCCCCAGCATTTT.

This clone appeared a single time. The chain combines TRBV9 with TRBJ2-7; a weak D match, TRBD1 (5 bases). This CDR3 comprises 14 residues. The germline gives CDR1 SGDLS, CDR2 YYNGEE. Trimming took 0 bases from V and 3 from J, leaving 10 bases between them. This CDR3 is CASSVGQGHYEQYF. Here the CDR3 DNA reads TGTGCCAGCAGCGTAGGGCAGGGTCACTACGAGCAGTACTTC. The whole variable domain, filled in from reference TRBV9 and TRBJ2-7, reads DSGVTQTPKHLITATGQRVTLRCSPRSGDLSVYWYQQSLDQGLQFLIQYYNGEERAKGNILERFSAQQFPDLHSELNLSSLELGDSALYFCASSVGQGHYEQYFGPGTRLTVT.